This T cell receptor beta chain was observed in a study of OX40 agonist ivuxolimab in advanced cancers. Study conclusions and caveats: Averaging showed that CD8+ T cells had more expanded clones than CD4+ did. Clonal expansion by week 6 occurred in CD4+ and CD8+ blood T cells (at 0.1 to 3.0 mg/kg).

The V gene end was trimmed by 0 bases and the J gene end by 1 base; junction bases not matched to a gene: 4. CDR1 and CDR2 (germline): SGDLS, YYNGEE. The CDR3 loop spans 17 amino acids. Sequenced by immunoSEQ multiplex PCR; TCRdb stores in-frame clones only, minus some. The sample records roughly 13,000 clones, about 83% being singletons. Notes on this clone: Its specificity is unknown.

The chain joins TRBV9 to TRBJ2-3; TRBD2 aligns across 11 bases. This receptor was identified in an adult with an advanced solid tumor such as melanoma, head and neck, liver or kidney cancer. This specimen was CD4+ or CD8+ T cells sorted from blood, taken in a trial of the OX40 agonist ivuxolimab. In DNA form, the CDR3 reads TGTGCCAGCAGCGTAGATGGTAGCGGGGGGGGCACAGATACGCAGTATTTT. Amino acid sequence: CASSVDGSGGGTDTQYF.